Presented here are 29 T cell receptor beta chains from one specimen sequenced in a study of blood T cell repertoires in COVID-19. The table came from immunoSEQ multiplex PCR; TCRdb's copy has only in-frame clones and leaves some out. Of 450,000 or so clones in the sample, roughly 88% were seen once. The sequenced sample was PBMCs or T cells enriched from blood (not recorded which). Receptors were obtained from a man younger than 30 who had recovered from COVID-19.

The chain combines TRBV9 with TRBJ1-1; D is perhaps TRBD1 (5 bases). The CDR3 contains 14 residues. Trimming took off 2 bases at V and 5 bases at J, with 13 bases between the two ends. CDR1 and CDR2 (germline): SGDLS, YYNGEE. CDR3 sequence reads: CASSVSTGPTEAFF. The CDR3 nucleotides are TGTGCCAGCAGCGTTTCCACAGGTCCGACTGAAGCTTTCTTT.

The rearrangement links TRBV2 to TRBJ2-2; TRBD1 agrees at 7 bases. This CDR3 has 16 amino acids. Germline V gives CDR1 SNHLY, CDR2 FYNNEI. V lost 6 bases and J lost 0; bases outside the gene matches: 7. Written as DNA, the CDR3 is TGTGCCAGCAGGGCCCATGGACAGGCGAACACCGGGGAGCTGTTTTTT. This codes for CASRAHGQANTGELFF.

This clone appeared once. This sequence joins TRBV11-1 and TRBJ1-2; no definite D call. V was pared by 5 bases and J by 5 bases, with 12 bases between. Germline-derived CDR1 and CDR2 are SGHAT and FQDESV (reference sequence). CDR3 length equals 13 residues. CDR3 residues: CASSPGQVYGYTF. The CDR3 region has the DNA TGTGCCAGCAGCCCTGGGCAGGTTTATGGCTACACCTTC.

This clone has a single count. CDR3: CASSSASGSYEQYF. The CDR3 DNA follows: TGTGCCAGCTCATCGGCCAGCGGAAGCTACGAGCAGTACTTC. The V call is TRBV18, the J call TRBJ2-7, with a tentative D call TRBD2 (5 bases). Germline V gene data show CDR1 as KGHSH and CDR2 as LQKENI. Trimming removed 5 bases at V and 3 bases at J, with 14 bases between. The length of the CDR3 is 14 residues.

V usage is TRBV7-2 and J usage is TRBJ1-1, with unresolved D. Trimming left V 1 base short and J 0 bases short, with 9 bases between. Germline CDR1 and CDR2: SGHTA and FQGNSA. The CDR3 contains 15 residues. CDR3 sequence reads: CASSLVAVMNTEAFF. CDR3 sequence (DNA): TGTGCCAGCAGCTTAGTGGCAGTTATGAACACTGAAGCTTTCTTT. Together with reference TRBV7-2 and TRBJ1-1, the CDR3 gives the full variable domain: GAGVSQSPSNKVTEKGKDVELRCDPISGHTALYWYRQSLGQGLEFLIYFQGNSAPDKSGLPSDRFSAERTGGSVSTLTIQRTQQEDSAVYLCASSLVAVMNTEAFFGQGTRLTVV.

The chain couples TRBV25-1 to TRBJ1-1; maybe TRBD1 (5 bases). This CDR3 spans 14 amino acids. CDR1 and CDR2 (germline): MGHDK, SYGVNS. Trimming stripped 3 bases from V and 5 bases from J, with 13 bases between. DNA of the CDR3: TGTGCCAGCAGTGAGGGACTGGGGGAGACTGAAGCTTTCTTT. Amino acids: CASSEGLGETEAFF.

The chain employs TRBV12-3 or TRBV12-4 and TRBJ1-2; possible D gene TRBD1, 6 bases. V lost 2 bases and J lost 8, with 12 bases in between. CDR3 size: 13 residues. CDR3 DNA sequence: TGTGCCAGCAGTTTACGGGACACACTCGGCTACACCTTC. Protein: CASSLRDTLGYTF.

The chain carries TRBV27 and TRBJ1-2, with a tentative D call TRBD1 (6 bases). CDR1 and CDR2 (germline): MNHEY, SMNVEV (reference sequence). Trimming took off 6 bases at V and 5 bases at J, with 22 bases between the two ends. The length of the CDR3 is 16 residues. CDR3: CASRIPGTPIRYGYTF. The CDR3 coding sequence is TGTGCCAGCAGAATTCCCGGGACACCCATTCGGTATGGCTACACCTTC.

The chain recombines TRBV6-4 with TRBJ1-2; D may be TRBD1 (6 bases). Germline loops: CDR1 MRHNA, CDR2 SNTAGT. V was shortened by 6 bases and J by 2 bases, with 10 bases between the two germline ends. The CDR3 runs 13 residues. The CDR3 sequence is CASSPDRNYGYTF. The CDR3 nucleotides read TGTGCCAGCAGCCCCGACAGGAACTATGGCTACACCTTC.

This sequence joins TRBV7-3 and TRBJ1-1; the D gene is possibly TRBD1 (5 bases). Germline CDR1 SGHTA, CDR2 FQGTGA. There are 17 residues in the CDR3. V was trimmed by 2 bases and J by 4 bases, leaving 20 bases between them. The CDR3 nucleotides read TGTGCCAGCAGCTTACTAAGGGGCCCGCATGTCGCCACTGAAGCTTTCTTT. Protein product: CASSLLRGPHVATEAFF.

The V gene is TRBV5-5, the J gene TRBJ1-4, with 8 bases fitting TRBD1. Germline V CDR1 and CDR2: SGHKS, YYEKEE (reference sequence). The CDR3 consists of 15 residues. After removal of 6 bases from V and 2 bases from J, the junction contained 6 bases not matched to a gene. The DNA of the CDR3 is TGTGCCAGCAACAGGGGGTCGGGTACTAATGAAAAACTGTTTTTT. This translates into CASNRGSGTNEKLFF. Filled out from reference TRBV5-5 and TRBJ1-4, the complete variable domain reads DAGVTQSPTHLIKTRGQQVTLRCSPISGHKSVSWYQQVLGQGPQFIFQYYEKEERGRGNFPDRFSARQFPNYSSELNVNALLLGDSALYLCASNRGSGTNEKLFFGSGTQLSVL.

V gene TRBV27 combines with J gene TRBJ1-2; maybe TRBD1 (6 bases). The CDR3 is 16 amino acids. Germline V lookup: CDR1 MNHEY, CDR2 SMNVEV (reference sequence). V lost 5 bases to trimming and J lost 1 base, with 17 bases between them. CDR3 in amino acids: CASSSQGQTLNYGYTF. CDR3 DNA: TGTGCCAGCAGTAGCCAAGGACAGACCCTTAACTATGGCTACACCTTC.

This chain joins TRBV10-3 and TRBJ2-1; TRBD2 agrees at 8 bases. The V segment lost 10 bases and the J segment 2 bases; nucleotides outside the gene matches: 7. Germline V gene sequence: CDR1 ENHRY, CDR2 SYGVKD. This CDR3 is 14 amino acids long. CDR3 region: CASRGLEPYNEQFF. In DNA, the CDR3 is TGTGCCAGCCGGGGACTAGAACCCTACAATGAGCAGTTCTTC.

This rearrangement joins TRBV2 to TRBJ2-1; no definite D call. Germline CDR1 reads SNHLY; CDR2 reads FYNNEI. This CDR3 has 12 amino acids. V was cut by 4 bases and J by 5 bases, with 6 bases left in between. CDR3 sequence: CASSGEHNEQFF. The CDR3 region has the DNA TGTGCCAGCAGTGGTGAGCACAATGAGCAGTTCTTC.

The gene calls are TRBV28 and TRBJ2-7, with 8 bases matching TRBD1. V dropped 5 bases and J dropped 5; count of bases not matched to a gene: 5. The CDR3 consists of 13 residues. Germline V gene lookup returns CDR1 MDHEN and CDR2 SYDVKM. Here the CDR3 reads CASSIGTGNEQYF. The CDR3 DNA is TGTGCCAGCAGTATAGGGACAGGTAACGAGCAGTACTTC.

This clone has only one observation. The chain is built from TRBV6-2 or TRBV6-3 and TRBJ2-2; 12 bases match TRBD2. Germline loops: CDR1 MNHEY, CDR2 SVGEGT. The ends lost 4 bases at V and 6 bases at J; junction bases unmatched: 12. The CDR3 is made up of 18 amino acids. CDR3 nucleotides: TGTGCCAGCAGTTCCTGGACTAGCGGGGCTAACCCCCCCGGGGAGCTGTTTTTT. It is translated as CASSSWTSGANPPGELFF.

This clone was seen a handful of times. V is TRBV3-1 (or the pseudogene TRBV3-2) and J is TRBJ1-1, with a tentative D call TRBD1 (6 bases). Germline V gene data show CDR1 as LGHDT and CDR2 as YNNKEL (reference sequence). The CDR3 is 16 amino acids. The V gene lost 0 bases and the J gene lost 6 bases, with 17 bases spanning the gap. CDR3 in DNA: TGTGCCAGCAGCCAAGAGGACAGAGGAACAGTCCCTGAAGCTTTCTTT. Translated, it gives CASSQEDRGTVPEAFF.

This sequence joins TRBV10-3 and TRBJ1-1, with 8 bases identical to TRBD1. CDR3 length equals 14 residues. Trimming at V came to 6 bases and at J to 7 bases, leaving 10 bases not matched to a gene. Germline assignment: CDR1 ENHRY and CDR2 SYGVKD. CDR3 protein: CAIRTGTGLDEAFF. The CDR3 nucleotides are TGTGCCATCAGGACCGGGACAGGCCTCGATGAAGCTTTCTTT.

The chain carries TRBV6-5 and TRBJ1-1; a weak D match, TRBD1 (6 bases). This CDR3 has 13 residues. The germline V gene has CDR1 MNHEY and CDR2 SVGAGI. Trimming shortened V by 5 bases and J by 5 bases, and 12 bases separated the two germline ends. The CDR3 loop is CASSNTGWTEAFF. The CDR3 nucleotides read TGTGCCAGCAGTAATACAGGGTGGACTGAAGCTTTCTTT.

This clone was picked up one time. V is TRBV5-4 and J is TRBJ1-1; possible D gene TRBD1, 5 bases. Germline V gene data show CDR1 as SGHNT and CDR2 as YYREEE (reference sequence). The CDR3 is 14 amino acids. The V and J ends lost 3 bases and 4 bases respectively, with 13 bases between them. DNA of the CDR3: TGTGCCAGCAGCTCCGGGGGGGAAAGCACTGAAGCTTTCTTT. Protein sequence: CASSSGGESTEAFF. Filled out from reference TRBV5-4 and TRBJ1-1, the complete variable domain reads ETGVTQSPTHLIKTRGQQVTLRCSSQSGHNTVSWYQQALGQGPQFIFQYYREEENGRGNFPPRFSGLQFPNYSSELNVNALELDDSALYLCASSSGGESTEAFFGQGTRLTVV.

The chain joins TRBV19 to TRBJ2-2; no clear D. Trimming pared 4 bases from V and 2 bases from J, leaving 11 bases between. CDR1 and CDR2 from the germline V gene are LNHDA and SQIVND (reference sequence). CDR3 size: 15 residues. This CDR3 is CASSNRRGNTGELFF. As DNA, the CDR3 is TGTGCCAGTAGTAATCGGCGCGGAAACACCGGGGAGCTGTTTTTT.

The J gene is TRBJ2-1, the V gene TRBV19; 7 bases are shared with TRBD2. The junction had 7 bases not matched to a gene; V was cut back by 2 bases and J by 9 bases. Germline V CDR1 and CDR2: LNHDA, SQIVND (reference sequence). The CDR3 has 14 amino acids. CDR3 sequence reads: CASSISAGRGEQFF. CDR3 nucleotides: TGTGCCAGTAGTATATCAGCGGGGAGGGGTGAGCAGTTCTTC. Full variable domain (missing parts from reference TRBV19 and TRBJ2-1): DGGITQSPKYLFRKEGQNVTLSCEQNLNHDAMYWYRQDPGQGLRLIYYSQIVNDFQKGDIAEGYSVSREKKESFPLTVTSAQKNPTAFYLCASSISAGRGEQFFGPGTRLTVL.

The chain recombines TRBV28 with TRBJ2-7; 13 positions agree with TRBD2. The CDR3 is 16 residues long. V was pared by 4 bases and J by 2 bases, with 5 bases of the junction left unmatched. CDR1 and CDR2 from the germline V gene are MDHEN and SYDVKM. CDR3 amino acids: CASSSPTSGRTYEQYF. Here the CDR3 DNA reads TGTGCCAGCAGTTCCCCGACTAGCGGGAGGACCTACGAGCAGTACTTC.

This clone was counted between two and nine times. V gene TRBV7-8 combines with J gene TRBJ1-5; possible D gene TRBD1, 6 bases. The CDR3 totals 16 residues. V was pared by 0 bases and J by 8 bases, with 17 bases between. Germline V CDR1 and CDR2: SGHVS, FQNEAQ. The CDR3 is CASSLASTGLREPQHF. The DNA of the CDR3 is TGTGCCAGCAGCTTAGCTTCTACAGGGCTAAGGGAGCCCCAGCATTTT.

V usage is TRBV5-1 and J usage is TRBJ1-6; 10 bases fit TRBD1. The CDR3 is 14 amino acids. The V gene end was trimmed by 5 bases and the J gene end by 10 bases; junction bases not matched to a gene: 6. Germline CDR1 reads SGHRS; CDR2 reads YFSETQ. CDR3 region: CASSLGQGESPLHF. Here the CDR3 DNA reads TGCGCCAGCAGTTTAGGACAGGGGGAATCACCCCTCCACTTT. Full variable domain (outside the CDR3, taken from reference TRBV5-1 and TRBJ1-6): KAGVTQTPRYLIKTRGQQVTLSCSPISGHRSVSWYQQTPGQGLQFLFEYFSETQRNKGNFPGRFSGRQFSNSRSEMNVSTLELGDSALYLCASSLGQGESPLHFGNGTRLTVT.

V gene TRBV7-3 combines with J gene TRBJ1-1, with a tentative D call TRBD1 (6 bases). CDR3 size: 13 residues. Germline-derived CDR1 and CDR2 are SGHTA and FQGTGA. V was cut by 2 bases and J by 8 bases, with 12 bases left in between. In nucleotides, the CDR3 is TGTGCCAGCAGCTTATTGGGGGGGCAGGAAGCTTTCTTT. Protein product: CASSLLGGQEAFF.

The gene calls are TRBV5-6 and TRBJ1-2; 8 bases map to TRBD1. The CDR3 sequence is 16 residues long. In germline, CDR1 is SGHDT, CDR2 YYEEEE. J lost 1 base, V lost 3 bases, and 8 bases had no gene match. The CDR3 nucleotides read TGTGCCAGCAGCTCTCAGGGGGCCCCTCTTAACTATGGCTACACCTTC. It translates to CASSSQGAPLNYGYTF.

This chain links TRBV5-4 with TRBJ1-6, with D tentatively TRBD1 (6 bases). Germline CDR1 and CDR2: SGHNT and YYREEE (reference sequence). The ends were cut back, 4 bases at V and 7 bases at J, with 9 bases in the middle. The CDR3 runs 13 residues. CDR3 amino acids: CASSQDRNSPLHF. The CDR3 DNA follows: TGTGCCAGCAGCCAGGACAGAAATTCACCCCTCCACTTT.

The gene calls are TRBV11-2 and TRBJ1-1; the D gene is possibly TRBD1 (6 bases). CDR3 size: 13 residues. V lost 3 bases and J 2 bases, leaving 7 bases between the germline ends. The germline gives CDR1 SGHAT, CDR2 FQNNGV. The DNA for the CDR3 is TGTGCCAGCAGCTTGGGACACAACACTGAAGCTTTCTTT. It encodes CASSLGHNTEAFF.